This is a list of T cell receptor beta chains from one sample in a study of a mutant IDH1 vaccine in newly diagnosed glioma. Only in-frame clones appear in the TCRdb table, and some are missing; sequencing was by immunoSEQ multiplex PCR. The repertoire holds tens of thousands of clones, with roughly four fifths as singletons. These receptors have no known antigen. The source material was PBMCs, sampled from a glioma patient whose treatment included an IDH1 peptide vaccine. These receptors were obtained from a woman between 50 and 59 years old with glioma. Each CDR3 is given with its conserved first and last residue. Each record gives: V gene, D gene, CDR3 length, clone size, J gene, CDR3 DNA, CDR3 protein. D genes are given only for firm matches. Not every row has a clone size; where given, it reads once, few, many or a size class.

v_gene: TRBV5-6
d_gene: TRBD2
len: 13
abundance: NA
j_gene: TRBJ2-7
CDR3nt: TGTGCCAGCAGCAGGCTAGCGGTTTACGAGCAGTACTTC
CDR3aa: CASSRLAVYEQYF

v_gene: TRBV30
d_gene: NA
len: 12
abundance: NA
j_gene: TRBJ1-5
CDR3nt: TGTGCCTGGGGTGCCTCAAATCAGCCCCAGCATTTT
CDR3aa: CAWGASNQPQHF

v_gene: TRBV9
d_gene: NA
len: 15
abundance: once
j_gene: TRBJ1-1
CDR3nt: TGTGCCAGCAGCGTAGATCCGGTAGGGAACACTGAAGCTTTCTTT
CDR3aa: CASSVDPVGNTEAFF

v_gene: TRBV6-6
d_gene: NA
len: 13
abundance: NA
j_gene: TRBJ1-5
CDR3nt: TGTGCCAGCAGGCGAGATAGCAATCAGCCCCAGCATTTT
CDR3aa: CASRRDSNQPQHF

v_gene: TRBV29-1
d_gene: TRBD1
len: 13
abundance: NA
j_gene: TRBJ1-2
CDR3nt: TGCAGCGTGGACCCGGAGGGGGCGGTGGGCTACACCTTC
CDR3aa: CSVDPEGAVGYTF

v_gene: TRBV2
d_gene: NA
len: 13
abundance: NA
j_gene: TRBJ1-1
CDR3nt: TGTGCCAGCAGATCCGGCATGGACACTGAAGCTTTCTTT
CDR3aa: CASRSGMDTEAFF

v_gene: TRBV4-2
d_gene: NA
len: 15
abundance: NA
j_gene: TRBJ2-1
CDR3nt: TGTGCCAGCAGCCCTCCAAGGGTTAGTTACAATGAGCAGTTCTTC
CDR3aa: CASSPPRVSYNEQFF

v_gene: TRBV29-1
d_gene: TRBD1
len: 14
abundance: NA
j_gene: TRBJ1-1
CDR3nt: TGCACCGCCCGGGACAGGGAGATGAACACTGAAGCTTTCTTT
CDR3aa: CTARDREMNTEAFF

v_gene: TRBV5-6
d_gene: TRBD1
len: 15
abundance: NA
j_gene: TRBJ1-1
CDR3nt: TGTGCCAGCAGCTACCGACAGGGGGGGCCTCAGGGAGCTTTCTTT
CDR3aa: CASSYRQGGPQGAFF

v_gene: TRBV27
d_gene: NA
len: 15
abundance: NA
j_gene: TRBJ2-5
CDR3nt: TGTGCCAGCAGTTTACACTCCGGGACGGTCGAGACCCAGTACTTC
CDR3aa: CASSLHSGTVETQYF

v_gene: TRBV6-5
d_gene: NA
len: 13
abundance: NA
j_gene: TRBJ1-1
CDR3nt: TGTGCCAGCAGTTACTCGAGGAACACTGAAGCTTTCTTT
CDR3aa: CASSYSRNTEAFF

v_gene: TRBV14
d_gene: NA
len: 11
abundance: NA
j_gene: TRBJ2-3
CDR3nt: TGTGCCAGCAGCCAAGTAGGTTATCAGTATTTT
CDR3aa: CASSQVGYQYF

v_gene: TRBV27
d_gene: TRBD2
len: 16
abundance: NA
j_gene: TRBJ2-7
CDR3nt: TGTGCCAGCAGTTCAAGGGGACTAGCGGGGGCCTACGAGCAGTACTTC
CDR3aa: CASSSRGLAGAYEQYF

v_gene: TRBV25-1
d_gene: NA
len: 14
abundance: NA
j_gene: TRBJ1-6
CDR3nt: TGTGCCAGCAGTGTCGGAAGTGGAGGTTCACCCCTCCACTTT
CDR3aa: CASSVGSGGSPLHF

v_gene: TRBV10-1
d_gene: NA
len: 13
abundance: NA
j_gene: TRBJ1-4
CDR3nt: TGCGCCAGCAGTGTGGGATTGCGGGAAAAACTGTTTTTT
CDR3aa: CASSVGLREKLFF

v_gene: TRBV7-2
d_gene: NA
len: 14
abundance: NA
j_gene: TRBJ2-3
CDR3nt: TGTGCCAGCAGCCCTAGGGGGGGTAAAGATACGCAGTATTTT
CDR3aa: CASSPRGGKDTQYF

v_gene: TRBV15
d_gene: NA
len: 14
abundance: NA
j_gene: TRBJ2-7
CDR3nt: TGTGCCACCAGCAGCGGGGGGCCACCCTACGAGCAGTACTTC
CDR3aa: CATSSGGPPYEQYF

v_gene: TRBV29-1
d_gene: NA
len: 12
abundance: NA
j_gene: TRBJ1-2
CDR3nt: TGCAGCGCCTCCAGGGTTCCCTATGGCTACACCTTC
CDR3aa: CSASRVPYGYTF

v_gene: TRBV6-1
d_gene: NA
len: 15
abundance: NA
j_gene: TRBJ1-2
CDR3nt: TGTGCCAGCAGTCTTCGGACGGGTCCCTTCTATGGCTACACCTTC
CDR3aa: CASSLRTGPFYGYTF

v_gene: TRBV29-1
d_gene: TRBD2
len: 14
abundance: NA
j_gene: TRBJ2-1
CDR3nt: TGCAGCGTGGGGGGGACGGAAACCTACAATGAGCAGTTCTTC
CDR3aa: CSVGGTETYNEQFF

v_gene: TRBV19
d_gene: NA
len: 17
abundance: NA
j_gene: TRBJ1-1
CDR3nt: TGTGCCAGTAGTACCGAGAGAGTAGGGGCCGCGGGTATTGAAGCTTTCTTT
CDR3aa: CASSTERVGAAGIEAFF

v_gene: TRBV7-6
d_gene: NA
len: 16
abundance: NA
j_gene: TRBJ2-5
CDR3nt: TGTGCCAGCAGCTCCCGGGACACCCTTGGTTCCGAGACCCAGTACTTC
CDR3aa: CASSSRDTLGSETQYF

v_gene: TRBV11-2
d_gene: NA
len: 14
abundance: few
j_gene: TRBJ1-6
CDR3nt: TGTGCCAGCAGCTCTCAAGTTAGTGATTCACCCCTCCACTTT
CDR3aa: CASSSQVSDSPLHF

v_gene: TRBV14
d_gene: NA
len: 13
abundance: NA
j_gene: TRBJ1-2
CDR3nt: TGTGCCAGCAGCCAAGCCAGGGACTATGGCTACACCTTC
CDR3aa: CASSQARDYGYTF

v_gene: TRBV27
d_gene: TRBD2
len: 18
abundance: NA
j_gene: TRBJ2-7
CDR3nt: TGTGCCAGCAGGGGGGGTCCTAGCGGGGCCTACATCAGCTACGAGCAGTACTTC
CDR3aa: CASRGGPSGAYISYEQYF

v_gene: TRBV25-1
d_gene: NA
len: 13
abundance: NA
j_gene: TRBJ1-4
CDR3nt: TGTGCCAGCAGTGAATACGGGAATGAAAAACTGTTTTTT
CDR3aa: CASSEYGNEKLFF

v_gene: TRBV19
d_gene: NA
len: 13
abundance: once
j_gene: TRBJ2-3
CDR3nt: TGTGCCAGTAGTATAGGGCACACAGATACGCAGTATTTT
CDR3aa: CASSIGHTDTQYF

v_gene: TRBV6-1
d_gene: NA
len: 15
abundance: NA
j_gene: TRBJ1-2
CDR3nt: TGTGCCAGCAGTGAAGCCAGCAGGCAGGGATATGGCTACACCTTC
CDR3aa: CASSEASRQGYGYTF

v_gene: TRBV7-2
d_gene: TRBD1
len: 14
abundance: NA
j_gene: TRBJ2-3
CDR3nt: TGTGCCAGCAGCCGGACAGGATATCCAGATACGCAGTATTTT
CDR3aa: CASSRTGYPDTQYF

v_gene: TRBV7-9
d_gene: NA
len: 15
abundance: few
j_gene: TRBJ1-5
CDR3nt: TGTGCCAGCAGCCCAGATCGGCCCACTGGTCAGCCCCAGCATTTT
CDR3aa: CASSPDRPTGQPQHF

v_gene: TRBV15
d_gene: NA
len: 14
abundance: NA
j_gene: TRBJ2-7
CDR3nt: TGTGCCACCAGCAGAGGAGACATATCCTACGAGCAGTACTTC
CDR3aa: CATSRGDISYEQYF

v_gene: TRBV19
d_gene: TRBD2
len: 16
abundance: few
j_gene: TRBJ2-7
CDR3nt: TGTGCCAGTAGTATAGATATGGGACTAGCGATCTACGAGCAGTACTTC
CDR3aa: CASSIDMGLAIYEQYF

v_gene: TRBV9
d_gene: NA
len: 14
abundance: NA
j_gene: TRBJ1-6
CDR3nt: TGTGCCAGCAGCGTCGGACAGTATAATTCACCCCTCCACTTT
CDR3aa: CASSVGQYNSPLHF

v_gene: TRBV4-2
d_gene: NA
len: 13
abundance: NA
j_gene: TRBJ2-5
CDR3nt: TGTGCCAGCAGCCTCATGCCCCAAGAGACCCAGTACTTC
CDR3aa: CASSLMPQETQYF

v_gene: TRBV5-1
d_gene: TRBD1
len: 16
abundance: NA
j_gene: TRBJ2-1
CDR3nt: TGCGCCAGCAGCCCAGGGGACAGGGCCTACGGGAATGAGCAGTTCTTC
CDR3aa: CASSPGDRAYGNEQFF

v_gene: TRBV5-1
d_gene: NA
len: 14
abundance: NA
j_gene: TRBJ1-3
CDR3nt: TGCGCCAGCAGCTTGGAAGGGTCCGGGCACACCATATATTTT
CDR3aa: CASSLEGSGHTIYF

v_gene: TRBV7-2
d_gene: TRBD1
len: 14
abundance: NA
j_gene: TRBJ2-7
CDR3nt: TGTGCCAGCAGCTTTCGCAGGGACAGCCCGGGGCAGTACTTC
CDR3aa: CASSFRRDSPGQYF

v_gene: TRBV5-6
d_gene: NA
len: 13
abundance: NA
j_gene: TRBJ2-7
CDR3nt: TGTGCCAGCAGCCTCCAAGGGCACTACGAGCAGTACTTC
CDR3aa: CASSLQGHYEQYF

v_gene: TRBV6-1
d_gene: NA
len: 13
abundance: NA
j_gene: TRBJ2-5
CDR3nt: TGTGCCAGCCATCGGGGGATACAAGAGACCCAGTACTTC
CDR3aa: CASHRGIQETQYF

v_gene: TRBV10-1
d_gene: NA
len: 16
abundance: NA
j_gene: TRBJ1-3
CDR3nt: TGCGCCAGCAGGTTTTTTGGGCCACCGGGGGGAAACACCATATATTTT
CDR3aa: CASRFFGPPGGNTIYF

v_gene: TRBV4-3
d_gene: NA
len: 17
abundance: NA
j_gene: TRBJ2-4
CDR3nt: TGCGCCAGCAGCCAAGCCCTTAGCGGGCAGGGGAAAAACATTCAGTACTTC
CDR3aa: CASSQALSGQGKNIQYF

v_gene: TRBV30
d_gene: NA
len: 13
abundance: few
j_gene: TRBJ1-5
CDR3nt: TGTGCCTGGAGTACCGATAGCAATCAGCCCCAGCATTTT
CDR3aa: CAWSTDSNQPQHF

v_gene: TRBV30
d_gene: NA
len: 13
abundance: NA
j_gene: TRBJ1-2
CDR3nt: TGTGCCTGGAGTGTACAGGGCAGGGCTGGCTACACCTTC
CDR3aa: CAWSVQGRAGYTF

v_gene: TRBV27
d_gene: TRBD1
len: 14
abundance: NA
j_gene: TRBJ1-4
CDR3nt: TGTGCCAGCAAGAGACAGGGAGGTAATGAAAAACTGTTTTTT
CDR3aa: CASKRQGGNEKLFF

v_gene: TRBV5-1
d_gene: NA
len: 15
abundance: NA
j_gene: TRBJ2-3
CDR3nt: TGCGCCAGCAGCTTGGAGGGCAACGGAGCAGATACGCAGTATTTT
CDR3aa: CASSLEGNGADTQYF

v_gene: TRBV6-5
d_gene: NA
len: 14
abundance: NA
j_gene: TRBJ1-5
CDR3nt: TGTGCCAGCAGTCCCGTTTTTAGCAATCAGCCCCAGCATTTT
CDR3aa: CASSPVFSNQPQHF

v_gene: TRBV4-1
d_gene: TRBD2
len: 18
abundance: NA
j_gene: TRBJ2-1
CDR3nt: TGCGCCAGCAGCCCCCGGACTAGCGGGGGGCCCCGTGTGAATGAGCAGTTCTTC
CDR3aa: CASSPRTSGGPRVNEQFF

v_gene: TRBV7-9
d_gene: TRBD2
len: 15
abundance: NA
j_gene: TRBJ2-1
CDR3nt: TGTGCCAGCAGCCCCCGGGGGGGTGCGATCGATGAGCAGTTCTTC
CDR3aa: CASSPRGGAIDEQFF

v_gene: TRBV9
d_gene: TRBD2
len: 17
abundance: NA
j_gene: TRBJ2-2
CDR3nt: TGTGCCAGCAGCGTAGGGCCTAGCGGGGGAGGAACCGGGGAGCTGTTTTTT
CDR3aa: CASSVGPSGGGTGELFF

v_gene: TRBV5-1
d_gene: NA
len: 14
abundance: NA
j_gene: TRBJ2-3
CDR3nt: TGCGCCAGCAGCGATGGACTTGCGACGGATACGCAGTATTTT
CDR3aa: CASSDGLATDTQYF

v_gene: TRBV7-9
d_gene: NA
len: 13
abundance: once
j_gene: TRBJ2-5
CDR3nt: TGTGCCAGCAGCCTCCCCTACCAAGAGACCCAGTACTTC
CDR3aa: CASSLPYQETQYF

v_gene: TRBV9
d_gene: TRBD1
len: 13
abundance: NA
j_gene: TRBJ2-7
CDR3nt: TGTGCCAGCAGCGCGGGACAGGACTACGAGCAGTACTTC
CDR3aa: CASSAGQDYEQYF

v_gene: TRBV19
d_gene: NA
len: 14
abundance: NA
j_gene: TRBJ2-6
CDR3nt: TGTGCCAGTAGTATTGGCTCCGCAGGGACCGTCCTGACTTTC
CDR3aa: CASSIGSAGTVLTF

v_gene: TRBV11-2
d_gene: TRBD1
len: 16
abundance: NA
j_gene: TRBJ1-2
CDR3nt: TGTGCCAGCAGCTTATCGACAGGGGGCGCGAGGTATGGCTACACCTTC
CDR3aa: CASSLSTGGARYGYTF

v_gene: TRBV27
d_gene: NA
len: 13
abundance: NA
j_gene: TRBJ2-5
CDR3nt: TGTGCCAGCAGTCCCCCCAAGCAAGAGACCCAGTACTTC
CDR3aa: CASSPPKQETQYF

v_gene: TRBV5-4
d_gene: NA
len: 15
abundance: NA
j_gene: TRBJ2-3
CDR3nt: TGTGCCAGCAGCTTGGAAGAGGGCAGTAAAGATACGCAGTATTTT
CDR3aa: CASSLEEGSKDTQYF

v_gene: TRBV7-2
d_gene: NA
len: 12
abundance: NA
j_gene: TRBJ1-2
CDR3nt: TGTGCCAGCAGCTTGACTGGCTATGGCTACACCTTC
CDR3aa: CASSLTGYGYTF

v_gene: TRBV5-1
d_gene: TRBD1
len: 13
abundance: NA
j_gene: TRBJ1-3
CDR3nt: TGCGCCAGCACCGGGACAGGAGGAAACACCATATATTTT
CDR3aa: CASTGTGGNTIYF

v_gene: TRBV25-1
d_gene: NA
len: 16
abundance: NA
j_gene: TRBJ1-6
CDR3nt: TGTGCCAGCAGTGAATTGCCAGGGGCAATTGATTCACCCCTCCACTTT
CDR3aa: CASSELPGAIDSPLHF